One sample yielded the 10 T cell receptor beta chains listed below, sequenced in a study of T-cell reconstitution after alpha-beta-depleted transplantation in children. Unique molecular identifiers were incorporated into the prepared TCRbeta library. TCRdb processed the PCR reads anew with MiXCR; each CDR3 protein has one entry. The sample consists of approximately 200,000 distinct CDR3 sequences, more than 12% of them appearing once. Sequenced material: PBMCs from the stem cell graft donor, taken from the stem cell graft. The receptors shown here come from a human donor who donated a stem cell graft to a child with acute lymphoblastic leukemia.

This clonotype occurred a few times. The CDR3 region has the DNA TGTGCCATCCTACGTGGGGAGTCCTACGAGCAGTACTTC. Translation: CAILRGESYEQYF. The rearrangement uses TRBV10-3 and TRBJ2-7; TRBD2 might be the D (5 bases). This CDR3 spans 13 amino acids. Germline CDR1 and CDR2: ENHRY and SYGVKD. The germline V and J ends were trimmed by 8 bases and 1 base, with 12 bases remaining between them.

The chain joins TRBV7-6 to TRBJ2-2, with TRBD2 matching 11 bases. CDR3 size: 16 residues. Germline V gene data show CDR1 as SGHVS and CDR2 as FNYEAQ. J lost 6 bases, V lost 7 bases, and 10 bases had no gene match. The CDR3 loop reads CASTTQTSGIPGELFF. CDR3 DNA: TGTGCCAGCACAACTCAGACTAGCGGGATCCCCGGGGAGCTGTTTTTT.

A word on this clonotype: One base away lies a much larger clone, so this may be a sequencing read error. The chain links TRBV30 to TRBJ2-7; 10 positions match TRBD2. Germline V gene lookup returns CDR1 GTSNPN and CDR2 SVGIG (reference sequence). V dropped 1 base and J dropped 5; count of bases not matched to a gene: 5. The CDR3 covers 14 residues. This CDR3 is CAWSGLAGSNEQYF. The CDR3, as DNA: TGTGCCTGGAGTGGACTAGCGGGTAGCAACGAGCAGTACTTC.

This clonotype occurred many times. V gene TRBV11-2 combines with J gene TRBJ2-7; 8 bases line up with TRBD2. This CDR3 region has 15 residues. Trimming cost V 4 bases and J 4 bases; bases outside gene matches: 9. CDR1 is SGHAT, CDR2 FQNNGV, per germline. DNA of the CDR3: TGTGCCAGCAGCTCCGGGAGACTAGCGATATACGAGCAGTACTTC. Protein: CASSSGRLAIYEQYF.

Note on this clonotype: A much larger clone lies a single base off, so this may be a read error. The chain joins TRBV10-3 to TRBJ2-4; 8 nucleotides agree with TRBD2. Germline assignment: CDR1 ENHRY and CDR2 SYGVKD. The V and J ends lost 2 bases and 12 bases, in that order; junction bases with no gene match: 0. The CDR3 contains 11 residues. CDR3 DNA: TGTGCCATCAGTGAGACTAGCGGTCAGTACTTC. Protein: CAISETSGQYF.

This clonotype showed up many times. The chain joins TRBV5-1 to TRBJ2-7; a weak D match, TRBD1 (5 bases). Trimming pared 4 bases from V and 3 bases from J, leaving 11 bases between. Germline values: CDR1 SGHRS, CDR2 YFSETQ. The CDR3 is 13 residues long. The CDR3 DNA follows: TGCGCCAGCAGCGCAGGGCCAGACTACGAGCAGTACTTC. It yields the protein CASSAGPDYEQYF.

There are many counts of this clonotype. V usage is TRBV20-1 and J usage is TRBJ2-7; D possibly corresponds to TRBD2 (5 bases). The CDR3 sequence is 14 residues long. Looked up from germline, CDR1 is DFQATT and CDR2 is SNEGSKA (reference sequence). V dropped 7 bases and J dropped 2 bases, with 18 bases sitting between them. CDR3 in DNA: TGCAGTGTTCAAAGGGCGGGTGCTACCTACGAGCAGTACTTC. Residues: CSVQRAGATYEQYF.

Many counts were recorded for this clonotype. The V gene is TRBV11-2, the J gene TRBJ1-1; D may be TRBD1 (6 bases). CDR3 length: 14 amino acids. Germline assignment: CDR1 SGHAT and CDR2 FQNNGV. Trimming removed 3 bases at V and 0 bases at J, with 8 bases between. The CDR3 coding sequence is TGTGCCAGCAGCTTTGGGGACATGAACACTGAAGCTTTCTTT. It yields the protein CASSFGDMNTEAFF.

This clonotype came up a few times. The chain combines TRBV25-1 with TRBJ2-7; D remains ambiguous. V lost 1 base to trimming and J lost 3 bases, with 7 bases between them. Germline V gene data show CDR1 as MGHDK and CDR2 as SYGVNS. This CDR3 spans 13 amino acids. CDR3 sequence reads: CASSEWIGYEQYF. The CDR3 DNA is TGTGCCAGCAGTGAATGGATCGGCTACGAGCAGTACTTC.

This clonotype was detected once. The chain couples TRBV7-9 to TRBJ2-1, with 8 bases identical to TRBD2. CDR3 size: 15 residues. CDR1 SEHNR and CDR2 FQNEAQ come from the germline V gene (reference sequence). Unmatched junction bases numbered 8, after V lost 2 bases and J lost 8 bases. CDR3 nucleotide sequence: TGTGCCAGCAGCTTATCCGGGACTAGAAAAGATGAGCAGTTCTTC. This translates into CASSLSGTRKDEQFF.